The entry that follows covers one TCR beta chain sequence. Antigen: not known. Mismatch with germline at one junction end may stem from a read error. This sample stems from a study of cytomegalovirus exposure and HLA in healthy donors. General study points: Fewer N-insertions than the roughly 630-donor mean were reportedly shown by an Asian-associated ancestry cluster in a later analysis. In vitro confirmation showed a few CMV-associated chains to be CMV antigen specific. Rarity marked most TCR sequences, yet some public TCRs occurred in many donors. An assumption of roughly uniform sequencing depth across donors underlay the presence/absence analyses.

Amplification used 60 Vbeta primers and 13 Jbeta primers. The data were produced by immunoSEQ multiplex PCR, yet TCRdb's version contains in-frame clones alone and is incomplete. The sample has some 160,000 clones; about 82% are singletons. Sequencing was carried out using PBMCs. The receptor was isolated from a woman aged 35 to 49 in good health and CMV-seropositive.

CDR3 residues: CSSSRTGGEQYF. The DNA for the CDR3 is TGTTCCAGCAGCCGTACGGGGGGCGAGCAGTACTTC. This sequence joins TRBV7-9 and TRBJ2-7; 7 bases are a match to TRBD2. Germline values: CDR1 SEHNR, CDR2 FQNEAQ (reference sequence). This CDR3 spans 12 amino acids.